This T cell receptor beta chain was documented in a study of cytomegalovirus exposure and HLA in healthy donors. The CDR3 runs 13 residues. The V gene's germline CDR1 is ENHRY and CDR2 SYGVKD. The V end was cut by 4 bases, the J end by 5 bases, with 11 bases between. The assay was immunoSEQ multiplex PCR, and TCRdb's table has in-frame clones only and misses some. The sample holds some 170,000 clones, more than 75% seen once. These donors were members of the roughly 120-subject validation cohort, a group separate from the approximately 700-subject first cohort. Sequencing was performed on PBMCs. The source is a man in his late teens or twenties in good health and CMV-seropositive. The chain couples TRBV10-3 to TRBJ1-1; D not certain. The CDR3 spells CAISATTGTEAFF. The CDR3, as DNA: TGTGCCATCAGTGCCACCACGGGGACTGAAGCTTTCTTT.